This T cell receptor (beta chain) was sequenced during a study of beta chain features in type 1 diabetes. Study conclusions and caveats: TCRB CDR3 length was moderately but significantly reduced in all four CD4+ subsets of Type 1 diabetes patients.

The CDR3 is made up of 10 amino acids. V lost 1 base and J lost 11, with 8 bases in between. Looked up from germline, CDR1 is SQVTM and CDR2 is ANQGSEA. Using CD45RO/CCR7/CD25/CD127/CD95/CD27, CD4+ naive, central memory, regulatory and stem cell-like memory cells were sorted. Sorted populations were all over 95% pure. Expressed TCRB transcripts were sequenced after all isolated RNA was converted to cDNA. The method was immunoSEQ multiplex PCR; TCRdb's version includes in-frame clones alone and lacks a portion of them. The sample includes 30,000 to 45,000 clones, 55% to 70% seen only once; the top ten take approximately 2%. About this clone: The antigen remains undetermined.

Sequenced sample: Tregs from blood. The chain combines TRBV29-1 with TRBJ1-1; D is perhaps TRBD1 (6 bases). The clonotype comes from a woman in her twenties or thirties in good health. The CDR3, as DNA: TGCAGCGTTGAAGGGGGGCGTGCTTTCTTT. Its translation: CSVEGGRAFF. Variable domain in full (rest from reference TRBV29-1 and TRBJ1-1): SAVISQKPSRDICQRGTSLTIQCQVDSQVTMMFWYRQQPGQSLTLIATANQGSEATYESGFVIDKFPISRPNLTFSTLTVSNMSPEDSSIYLCSVEGGRAFFGQGTRLTVV.